This T cell receptor beta chain was retrieved from a study of Graves' ophthalmopathy and Graves' hyperthyroidism. Study conclusions and caveats: The majority of expanded thyroid clonotypes above 0.001 frequency also occurred in blood. The model forecast ophthalmopathy progression, reaching around 70% sensitivity and 72% to 80% specificity.

V lost 3 bases, J lost 6 bases, and 5 bases lay in between. This CDR3 region has 12 residues. Germline values: CDR1 MDHEN, CDR2 SYDVKM. Clinical symptoms and serum thyroxine were used for diagnosis; TRAb, thyroid ultrasound and orbital computed tomography were also relied on. Transcripts of RNA were the source for amplifying TCR beta CDR3 regions. First-round RT-PCR relied on HTBI primers, and a second-round multiplex PCR came next. MiXCR was run by TCRdb on the multiplex PCR reads, yielding one entry per CDR3 protein. The sample includes roughly 500,000 distinct CDR3 sequences, approximately 15% of them seen just once. Many counts were recorded for this clonotype. Its antigen is unknown.

This rearrangement joins TRBV28 to TRBJ2-2; D is undetermined. The receptor comes from a woman in her thirties with Graves' ophthalmopathy. The material sequenced was blood. CDR3 sequence (DNA): TGTGCCAGCAGTTTCGTCCCCGGGGAGCTGTTTTTT. Translated, it gives CASSFVPGELFF.